This T cell receptor (beta chain) was profiled in a study of blood T cells in healthy people across ages. Primed by a sample-barcoded 5' primer and a J-beta primer mix, a second PCR proceeded for roughly 6 to 12 cycles. Using its own MiXCR run on the 5' RACE reads, TCRdb lists one record per CDR3 protein. The sample yields about 780,000 distinct CDR3 sequences, more than 35% seen once. This clonotype has more than one count but fewer than ten. Germline V lookup: CDR1 SQVTM, CDR2 ANQGSEA. Losses at the gene ends were 3 bases for V and 5 bases for J; bases not matched to a gene: 5. The CDR3 runs 13 residues.

This receptor was identified in an elderly man in good health. The chain employs TRBV29-1 and TRBJ2-5, with 8 positions matching TRBD2. The sample consisted of blood. The CDR3 loop is CSVDRGGPETQYF. The CDR3 DNA sequence: TGCAGCGTTGACCGGGGGGGGCCTGAGACCCAGTACTTC.